One and the same sample provided the 6 T cell receptor beta chains below, sequenced in a study of T cell responses to AZD1222 COVID-19 vaccine. Produced via immunoSEQ multiplex PCR; TCRdb's table is partial and in-frame only. In the table there are 80,000 or so clones, 70% to 90% of which are singletons. Material: peripheral blood, obtained on day 0 of MenACWY control vaccination. The receptors shown here come from an adult in good health.

This chain links TRBV9 with TRBJ2-5, with TRBD2 identical over 10 bases. After removal of 3 bases from V and 2 bases from J, the junction contained 4 bases not matched to a gene. Germline values: CDR1 SGDLS, CDR2 YYNGEE. The CDR3 is made up of 15 amino acids. The CDR3 region has the DNA TGTGCCAGCAGCGCTCTAGCGGGGGAGCAAGAGACCCAGTACTTC. This translates into CASSALAGEQETQYF.

The chain combines TRBV12-2 with TRBJ2-4; no check of the table's D call, TRBD1, against the DNA was made. TRBV12-2 is shown as a pseudogene. The CDR3 is 15 residues long. The CDR3 here is CASPVTGIGVNIQYF. CDR3 coding DNA: TGTGCAAGTCCCGTAACAGGGATTGGAGTTAACATTCAGTACTTC.

In its sample, this clone is medium-sized. The V call is TRBV14, the J call TRBJ1-1; D is undetermined. With 11 bases removed from V and 4 bases from J, the gap between germline ends came to 8 bases. This CDR3 is 10 amino acids long. CDR1 and CDR2 (germline): SGHDN, FVKESK. The CDR3 is CAWGPTEAFF. CDR3 sequence (DNA): TGTGCCTGGGGTCCCACTGAAGCTTTCTTT.

The V gene is TRBV28, the J gene TRBJ1-2, with TRBD1 as a possible D gene (6 bases). Trimming left V 5 bases short and J 3 bases short, with 10 bases between. CDR1 is MDHEN and CDR2 is SYDVKM in the germline V gene. The CDR3 runs to 13 residues. The CDR3 coding sequence is TGTGCCAGCAGTCTCCGACAGGACTATGGCTACACCTTC. It specifies CASSLRQDYGYTF.

This rearrangement joins TRBV7-6 to TRBJ2-1, with unresolved D. This CDR3 comprises 14 residues. CDR1 is SGHVS, CDR2 FNYEAQ, per germline. Trimming removed 5 bases at V and 0 bases at J, with 8 bases between. The CDR3 sequence is CASSPAGSYNEQFF. The CDR3 bases are TGTGCCAGCAGCCCAGCCGGCTCCTACAATGAGCAGTTCTTC.

This chain connects TRBV12-3 or TRBV12-4 to TRBJ2-1; D unclear. CDR3 length: 13 residues. V lost 8 bases and J 0 bases, leaving 8 bases between the germline ends. CDR3 sequence: CASAGRSYNEQFF. The CDR3 DNA reads as TGTGCCAGCGCTGGGCGCTCCTACAATGAGCAGTTCTTC.